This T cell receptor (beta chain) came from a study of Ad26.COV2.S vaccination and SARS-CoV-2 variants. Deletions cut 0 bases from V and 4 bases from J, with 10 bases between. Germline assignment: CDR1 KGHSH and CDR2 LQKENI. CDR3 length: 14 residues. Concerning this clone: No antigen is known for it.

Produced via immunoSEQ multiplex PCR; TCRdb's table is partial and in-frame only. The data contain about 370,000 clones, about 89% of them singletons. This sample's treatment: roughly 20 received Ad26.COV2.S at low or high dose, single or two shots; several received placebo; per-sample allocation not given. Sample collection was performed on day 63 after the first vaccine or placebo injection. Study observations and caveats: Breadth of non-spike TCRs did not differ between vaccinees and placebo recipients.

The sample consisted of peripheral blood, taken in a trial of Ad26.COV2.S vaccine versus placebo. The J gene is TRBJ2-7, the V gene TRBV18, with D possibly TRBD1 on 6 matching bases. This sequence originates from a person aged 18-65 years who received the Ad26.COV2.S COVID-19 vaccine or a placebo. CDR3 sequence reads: CASSPPDRRYEQYF. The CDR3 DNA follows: TGTGCCAGCTCACCACCCGACAGGAGGTACGAGCAGTACTTC.